The 18 T cell receptor beta chains in this list originate from one sample, sequenced in a study of beta chain features in type 1 diabetes. Expressed TCRB transcripts got sequenced, as all isolated RNA was reverse transcribed. Sequencing used immunoSEQ multiplex PCR; TCRdb keeps in-frame clones, though not all of them. This table has 350,000 or so clones, 20% appearing once. The sequenced sample consisted of naive CD4+ T cells from blood. These receptors originate from a woman aged 18-35 years in good health.

The chain's CDR3 is CASSQDRGGEGYEQYF. The CDR3 region has the DNA TGTGCCAGCAGCCAAGATCGGGGGGGAGAGGGCTACGAGCAGTACTTC. This chain links TRBV4-2 with TRBJ2-7; 8 positions agree with TRBD2. The CDR3 spans 16 residues. CDR1 is LGHNA and CDR2 is YNFKEQ in the germline V gene. V lost 0 bases to trimming and J lost 3 bases; unmatched junction nucleotides: 7.

Only a few counts were recorded for this clone. This chain links TRBV5-4 with TRBJ2-7; 7 bases line up with TRBD1. With 4 bases clipped from V and 0 bases from J, the junction kept 13 bases outside the gene matches. CDR1 is SGHNT, CDR2 YYREEE, per germline (reference sequence). The CDR3 runs 17 residues. In nucleotides, the CDR3 is TGTGCCAGCAGCGATGTTAGAAGGGGACAGAGCTCCTACGAGCAGTACTTC. Residues: CASSDVRRGQSSYEQYF.

This clone was observed a few times. V usage is TRBV14 and J usage is TRBJ2-7; D gene ambiguous. In germline, CDR1 is SGHDN, CDR2 FVKESK. Trimming took off 3 bases at V and 6 bases at J, with 6 bases between the two ends. This CDR3 is built from 11 residues. The CDR3 DNA reads TGTGCCAGCAGCCAGGGCCCCGAGCAGTACTTC. It specifies CASSQGPEQYF.

V is TRBV2 and J is TRBJ1-1, with D possibly TRBD1 on 6 matching bases. CDR1 and CDR2 (germline): SNHLY, FYNNEI. The CDR3 is made up of 13 amino acids. V lost 7 bases and J 4 bases, leaving 13 bases between the germline ends. The CDR3 DNA reads TGTGCCAGCACAGGGGAGGGGGGCACTGAAGCTTTCTTT. Amino acids: CASTGEGGTEAFF. Complete variable domain (other parts from reference TRBV2 and TRBJ1-1): EPEVTQTPSHQVTQMGQEVILRCVPISNHLYFYWYRQILGQKVEFLVSFYNNEISEKSEIFDDQFSVERPDGSNFTLKIRSTKLEDSAMYFCASTGEGGTEAFFGQGTRLTVV.

This clone showed up just a few times. The chain has TRBV30 and TRBJ1-1; D unclear. V shed 1 base and J shed 0 bases, with 6 bases lying between them. The germline V gene encodes CDR1 GTSNPN and CDR2 SVGIG (reference sequence). The CDR3 has 13 residues. CDR3 in DNA: TGTGCCTGGAGTGAGCTGTTGAACACTGAAGCTTTCTTT. It yields the protein CAWSELLNTEAFF.

V usage is TRBV13 and J usage is TRBJ1-3; tentative D call: TRBD1 (6 bases). V shed 1 base and J shed 2 bases, with 12 bases lying between them. The CDR3 has 16 residues. Looked up from germline, CDR1 is PRHDT and CDR2 is FYEKMQ (reference sequence). The CDR3, as DNA: TGTGCCAGCAGCTTAGCCGGGGCAGGGGCTGGAAACACCATATATTTT. It codes for CASSLAGAGAGNTIYF.

V is TRBV5-6 and J is TRBJ1-2, with unresolved D. The CDR3 contains 15 residues. V lost 1 base and J 3 bases, leaving 13 bases between the germline ends. Germline CDR1 SGHDT, CDR2 YYEEEE. CDR3 sequence (DNA): TGTGCCAGCAGCTTGTCGGAGGTTCCAGACTATGGCTACACCTTC. It encodes CASSLSEVPDYGYTF.

A few counts support this clone. The chain combines TRBV18 with TRBJ2-2; 10 bases match TRBD1. V shed 3 bases, J shed 3 bases, and the junction held 4 bases outside the gene matches. The CDR3 is 16 amino acids. Germline CDR1 KGHSH, CDR2 LQKENI. The CDR3 bases are TGTGCCAGCTCACCGAGACAGGGGGCCGACACCGGGGAGCTGTTTTTT. Its translation is CASSPRQGADTGELFF.

The count of this clone is one. The gene calls are TRBV7-2 and TRBJ2-6; D is uncertain. Trimming stripped 5 bases from V and 2 bases from J, with 7 bases between. Germline V gene lookup returns CDR1 SGHTA and CDR2 FQGNSA. This CDR3 spans 14 amino acids. The CDR3 nucleotides are TGTGCCAGCAGCCGCCTAGCTGGGGCCAACGTCCTGACTTTC. Translation: CASSRLAGANVLTF.

V is TRBV7-2 and J is TRBJ2-7, with 7 bases matching TRBD2. The V gene end was trimmed by 5 bases and the J gene end by 2 bases; junction bases not matched to a gene: 9. From germline, CDR1 is SGHTA and CDR2 FQGNSA. The CDR3 totals 15 residues. The CDR3 spells CASSQSGATTYEQYF. For the CDR3, the DNA is TGTGCCAGCAGCCAGAGCGGGGCAACCACCTACGAGCAGTACTTC.

This clone was picked up a small number of times. V usage is TRBV5-1 and J usage is TRBJ2-7, with 7 bases lining up with TRBD1. Germline loops: CDR1 SGHRS, CDR2 YFSETQ. The V segment lost 4 bases and the J segment 4 bases; nucleotides outside the gene matches: 8. The CDR3 sequence is 14 residues long. For the CDR3, the DNA is TGCGCCAGCAGCCTCCCGGGACAGAATTACGAGCAGTACTTC. As protein: CASSLPGQNYEQYF.

The chain recombines TRBV7-2 with TRBJ2-5; TRBD2 aligns across 8 bases. CDR3 length equals 14 residues. The J segment lost 5 bases and the V segment lost 3 bases, leaving 5 bases of the junction unmatched. Germline lookup yields CDR1 SGHTA and CDR2 FQGNSA. The CDR3 loop is CASSFREGWETQYF. In nucleotides, the CDR3 is TGTGCCAGCAGCTTCCGGGAGGGCTGGGAGACCCAGTACTTC.

This clone came up once. This chain links TRBV20-1 with TRBJ1-2; no clear D gene. CDR3 length equals 11 residues. Germline loops: CDR1 DFQATT, CDR2 SNEGSKA (reference sequence). The V gene lost 3 bases and the J gene lost 4 bases, with 6 bases spanning the gap. The CDR3 here is CSAREIYGYTF. The CDR3 bases are TGCAGTGCTAGGGAGATCTATGGCTACACCTTC.

This clone was detected a few times. The chain uses TRBV5-6 and TRBJ2-4; D possibly corresponds to TRBD1 (7 bases). Trimming took 3 bases from V and 8 from J, leaving 24 bases between them. The germline CDR1 and CDR2 sequences are SGHDT and YYEEEE. This CDR3 comprises 17 residues. The CDR3, as DNA: TGTGCCAGCAGCTCCCAGGGGGGAGCGATAAATTGGGACATTCAGTACTTC. Translation gives CASSSQGGAINWDIQYF.

This clone was counted only a few times. This chain links TRBV7-3 with TRBJ2-3, with 10 positions matching TRBD2. J was trimmed by 10 bases and V by 5 bases; bases with no gene match: 6. Germline values: CDR1 SGHTA, CDR2 FQGTGA. The CDR3 is 13 residues long. CDR3 residues: CASSLSAGGSQYF. The DNA of the CDR3 is TGTGCCAGCAGCCTTTCAGCGGGGGGGTCGCAGTATTTT.

With respect to this clone: This sample also contains other DNA sequences that code for the same CDR3. This chain connects TRBV20-1 to TRBJ2-1; D unresolved. Germline CDR1 and CDR2: DFQATT and SNEGSKA (reference sequence). CDR3 size: 10 residues. Trimming removed 4 bases from V and 7 bases from J, with 5 bases in between. CDR3: CSAIRNEQFF. The CDR3 DNA reads as TGCAGTGCTATTCGTAATGAGCAGTTCTTC.

This clone was picked up a small number of times. The rearrangement uses TRBV29-1 and TRBJ1-1; D possibly corresponds to TRBD1 (6 bases). The ends were cut back, 6 bases at V and 5 bases at J, with 13 bases in the middle. The CDR3 has 12 amino acids. Looked up from germline, CDR1 is SQVTM and CDR2 is ANQGSEA. This CDR3 reads CSVAFRGTEAFF. The CDR3 DNA reads TGCAGCGTCGCCTTCAGGGGAACTGAAGCTTTCTTT.

This clone has a handful of counts. The chain uses TRBV6-1 and TRBJ2-5; 12 bases fit TRBD2. Looked up from germline, CDR1 is MNHNS and CDR2 is SASEGT. Losses at the gene ends were 3 bases for V and 4 bases for J; bases not matched to a gene: 6. This CDR3 contains 16 residues. Here the CDR3 DNA reads TGTGCCAGCAGTGAGTCCCCGGGACTAGCGGGAGAGACCCAGTACTTC. Residues: CASSESPGLAGETQYF.